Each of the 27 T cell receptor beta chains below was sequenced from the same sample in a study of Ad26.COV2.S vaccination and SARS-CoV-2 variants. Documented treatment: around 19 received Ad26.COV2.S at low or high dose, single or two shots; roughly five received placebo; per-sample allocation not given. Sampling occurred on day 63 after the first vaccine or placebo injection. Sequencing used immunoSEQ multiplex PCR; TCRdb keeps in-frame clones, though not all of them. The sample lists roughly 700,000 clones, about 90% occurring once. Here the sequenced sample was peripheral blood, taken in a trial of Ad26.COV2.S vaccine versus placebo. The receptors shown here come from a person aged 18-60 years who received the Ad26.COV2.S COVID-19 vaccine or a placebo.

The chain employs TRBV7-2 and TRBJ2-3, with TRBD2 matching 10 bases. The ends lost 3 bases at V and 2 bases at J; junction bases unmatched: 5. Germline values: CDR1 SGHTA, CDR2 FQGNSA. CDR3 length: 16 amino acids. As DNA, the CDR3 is TGTGCCAGCAGCTTCCTACTAGCGGGGTACACAGATACGCAGTATTTT. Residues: CASSFLLAGYTDTQYF. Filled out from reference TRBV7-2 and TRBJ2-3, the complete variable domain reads GAGVSQSPSNKVTEKGKDVELRCDPISGHTALYWYRQSLGQGLEFLIYFQGNSAPDKSGLPSDRFSAERTGGSVSTLTIQRTQQEDSAVYLCASSFLLAGYTDTQYFGPGTRLTVL.

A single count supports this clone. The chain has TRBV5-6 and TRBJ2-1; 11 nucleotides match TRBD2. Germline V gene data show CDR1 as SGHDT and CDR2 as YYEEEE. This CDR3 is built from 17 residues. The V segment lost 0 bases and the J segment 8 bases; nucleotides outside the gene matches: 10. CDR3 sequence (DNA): TGTGCCAGCAGCTTGGCTAGGACACTAGCGGGAGTCGATGAGCAGTTCTTC. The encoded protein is CASSLARTLAGVDEQFF.

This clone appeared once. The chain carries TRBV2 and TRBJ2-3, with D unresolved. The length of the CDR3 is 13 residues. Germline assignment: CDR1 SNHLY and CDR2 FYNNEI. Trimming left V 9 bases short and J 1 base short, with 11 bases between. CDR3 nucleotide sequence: TGTGCCAGTGCTGGATGGGGCACAGATACGCAGTATTTT. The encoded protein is CASAGWGTDTQYF.

DNA of the CDR3: TGTGCCAGCAGCATTGAGCCGGGACAGGGTGCGTATTTT. Translated: CASSIEPGQGAYF. This rearrangement joins TRBV11-2 to TRBJ2-3; TRBD1 matches 9 bases. There are 13 residues in the CDR3. Trimming cost V 5 bases and J 14 bases; bases outside gene matches: 11. Germline CDR1 and CDR2: SGHAT and FQNNGV.

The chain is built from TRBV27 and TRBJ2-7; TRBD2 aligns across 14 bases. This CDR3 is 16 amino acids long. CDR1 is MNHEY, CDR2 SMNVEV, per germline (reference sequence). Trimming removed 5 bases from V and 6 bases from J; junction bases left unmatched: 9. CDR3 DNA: TGTGCCAGCAGTCCTAGGGGACTAGCGGGAGCATTCGAGCAGTACTTC. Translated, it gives CASSPRGLAGAFEQYF.

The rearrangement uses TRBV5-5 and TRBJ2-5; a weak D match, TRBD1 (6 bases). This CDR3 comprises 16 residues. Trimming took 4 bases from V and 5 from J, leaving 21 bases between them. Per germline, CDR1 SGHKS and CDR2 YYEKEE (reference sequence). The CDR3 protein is CASSRTDSSPGETQYF. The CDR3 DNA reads TGTGCCAGCAGCCGGACAGACAGTAGCCCGGGGGAGACCCAGTACTTC. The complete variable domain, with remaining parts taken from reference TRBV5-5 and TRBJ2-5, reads DAGVTQSPTHLIKTRGQQVTLRCSPISGHKSVSWYQQVLGQGPQFIFQYYEKEERGRGNFPDRFSARQFPNYSSELNVNALLLGDSALYLCASSRTDSSPGETQYFGPGTRLLVL.

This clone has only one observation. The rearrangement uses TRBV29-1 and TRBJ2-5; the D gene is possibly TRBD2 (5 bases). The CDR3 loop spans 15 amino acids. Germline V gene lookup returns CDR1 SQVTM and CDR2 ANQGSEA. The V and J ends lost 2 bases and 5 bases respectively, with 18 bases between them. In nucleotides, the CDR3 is TGCAGCGTTGAACTCCTCGGGGAATTGGGCGAGACCCAGTACTTC. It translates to CSVELLGELGETQYF. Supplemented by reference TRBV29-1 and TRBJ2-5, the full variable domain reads SAVISQKPSRDICQRGTSLTIQCQVDSQVTMMFWYRQQPGQSLTLIATANQGSEATYESGFVIDKFPISRPNLTFSTLTVSNMSPEDSSIYLCSVELLGELGETQYFGPGTRLLVL.

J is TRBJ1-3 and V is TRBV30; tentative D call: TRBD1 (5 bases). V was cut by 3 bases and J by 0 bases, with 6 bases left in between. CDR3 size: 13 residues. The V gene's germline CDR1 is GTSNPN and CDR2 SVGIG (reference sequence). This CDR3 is CAWRGPSGNTIYF. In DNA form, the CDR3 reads TGTGCCTGGAGGGGGCCCTCTGGAAACACCATATATTTT.

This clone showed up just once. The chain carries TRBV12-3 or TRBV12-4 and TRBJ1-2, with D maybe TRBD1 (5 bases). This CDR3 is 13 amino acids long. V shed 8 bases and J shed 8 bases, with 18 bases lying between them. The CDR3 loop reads CASLGVRRGGYTF. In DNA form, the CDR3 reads TGTGCCAGCTTGGGGGTACGTCGTGGAGGCTACACCTTC.

The CDR3 loop is CATSVSGVGELFF. The CDR3 DNA sequence: TGTGCCACCAGTGTTTCGGGCGTCGGGGAGCTGTTTTTT. The V call is TRBV24-1, the J call TRBJ2-2; D call uncertain. Between the trimmed V and J ends, which lost 5 bases and 7 bases, there was a span of 10 bases. Per germline, CDR1 KGHDR and CDR2 SFDVKD. The CDR3 totals 13 residues.

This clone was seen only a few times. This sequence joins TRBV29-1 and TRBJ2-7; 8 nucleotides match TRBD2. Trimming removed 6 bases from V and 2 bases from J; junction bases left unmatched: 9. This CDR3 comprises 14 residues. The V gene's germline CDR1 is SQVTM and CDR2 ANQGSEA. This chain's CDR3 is CSVSGGASPYEQYF. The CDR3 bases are TGCAGCGTCTCGGGGGGGGCCAGTCCCTACGAGCAGTACTTC.

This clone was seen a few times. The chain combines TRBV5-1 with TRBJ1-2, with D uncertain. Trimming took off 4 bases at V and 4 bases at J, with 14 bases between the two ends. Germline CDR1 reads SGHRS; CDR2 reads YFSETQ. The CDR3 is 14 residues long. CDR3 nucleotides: TGCGCCAGCAGCCCGCTCGACACGCCCTATGGCTACACCTTC. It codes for CASSPLDTPYGYTF.

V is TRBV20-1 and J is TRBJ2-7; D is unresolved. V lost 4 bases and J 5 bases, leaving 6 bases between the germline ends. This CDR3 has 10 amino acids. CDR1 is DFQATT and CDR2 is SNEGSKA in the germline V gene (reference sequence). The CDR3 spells CSAISHEQYF. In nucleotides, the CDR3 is TGCAGTGCTATTAGCCACGAGCAGTACTTC.

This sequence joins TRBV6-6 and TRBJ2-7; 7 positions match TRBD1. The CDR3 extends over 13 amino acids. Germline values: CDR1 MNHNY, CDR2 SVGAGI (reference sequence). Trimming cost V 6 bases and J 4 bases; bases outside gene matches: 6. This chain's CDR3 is CASRPGQAYEQYF. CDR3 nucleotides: TGTGCCAGCAGGCCAGGACAGGCGTACGAGCAGTACTTC.

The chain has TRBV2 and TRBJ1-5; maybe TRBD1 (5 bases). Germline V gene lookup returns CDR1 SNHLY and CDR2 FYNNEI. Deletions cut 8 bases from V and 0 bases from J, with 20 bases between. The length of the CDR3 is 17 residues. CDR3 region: CASDDGRGRFSNQPQHF. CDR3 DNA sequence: TGTGCCAGCGACGATGGAAGGGGTAGGTTTAGCAATCAGCCCCAGCATTTT.

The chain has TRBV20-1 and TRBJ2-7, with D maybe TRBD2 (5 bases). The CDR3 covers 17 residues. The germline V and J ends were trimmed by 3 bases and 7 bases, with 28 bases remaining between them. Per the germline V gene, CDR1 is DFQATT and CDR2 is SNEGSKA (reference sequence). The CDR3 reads CSASGSLVAGPPREQYF. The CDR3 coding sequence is TGCAGTGCTAGTGGTTCGCTGGTGGCGGGCCCACCTCGGGAGCAGTACTTC.

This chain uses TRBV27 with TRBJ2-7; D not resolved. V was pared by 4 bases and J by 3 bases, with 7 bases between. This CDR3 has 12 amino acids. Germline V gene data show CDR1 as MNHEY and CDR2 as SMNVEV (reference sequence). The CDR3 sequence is CASSSPDYEQYF. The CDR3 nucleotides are TGTGCCAGCAGTTCCCCTGACTACGAGCAGTACTTC.

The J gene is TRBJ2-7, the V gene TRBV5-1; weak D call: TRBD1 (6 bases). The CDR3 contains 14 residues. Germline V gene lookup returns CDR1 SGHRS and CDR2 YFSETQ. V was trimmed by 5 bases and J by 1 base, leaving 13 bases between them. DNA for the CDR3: TGCGCCAGCAGGGGGGCAGAGGGGTCCTACGAGCAGTACTTC. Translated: CASRGAEGSYEQYF.

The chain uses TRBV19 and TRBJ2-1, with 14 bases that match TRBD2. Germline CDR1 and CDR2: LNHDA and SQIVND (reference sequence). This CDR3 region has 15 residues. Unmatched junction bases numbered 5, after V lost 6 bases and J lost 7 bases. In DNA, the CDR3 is TGTGCCAGTAGGACCGGGACTAGCGGGAGAAATGAGCAGTTCTTC. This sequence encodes CASRTGTSGRNEQFF.

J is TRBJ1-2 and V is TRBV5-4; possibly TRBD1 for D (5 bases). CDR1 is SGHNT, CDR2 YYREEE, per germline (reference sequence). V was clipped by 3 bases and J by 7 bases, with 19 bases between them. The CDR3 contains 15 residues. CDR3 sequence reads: CASSSPLGRAFGYTF. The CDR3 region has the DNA TGTGCCAGCAGCTCCCCTCTCGGCAGGGCGTTTGGCTACACCTTC.

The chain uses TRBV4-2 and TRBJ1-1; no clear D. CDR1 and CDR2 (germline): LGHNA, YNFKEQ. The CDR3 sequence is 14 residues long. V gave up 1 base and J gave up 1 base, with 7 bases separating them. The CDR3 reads CASSQGFENTEAFF. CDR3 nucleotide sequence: TGTGCCAGCAGCCAAGGTTTCGAGAACACTGAAGCTTTCTTT.

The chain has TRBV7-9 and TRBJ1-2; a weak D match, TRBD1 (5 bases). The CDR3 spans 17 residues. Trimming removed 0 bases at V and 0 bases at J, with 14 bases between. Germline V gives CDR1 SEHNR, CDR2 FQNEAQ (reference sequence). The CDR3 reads CASSLAEWGSANYGYTF. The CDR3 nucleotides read TGTGCCAGCAGCTTAGCGGAGTGGGGCAGTGCTAACTATGGCTACACCTTC. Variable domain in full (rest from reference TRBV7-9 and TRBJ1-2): DTGVSQNPRHKITKRGQNVTFRCDPISEHNRLYWYRQTLGQGPEFLTYFQNEAQLEKSRLLSDRFSAERPKGSFSTLEIQRTEQGDSAMYLCASSLAEWGSANYGYTFGSGTRLTVV.

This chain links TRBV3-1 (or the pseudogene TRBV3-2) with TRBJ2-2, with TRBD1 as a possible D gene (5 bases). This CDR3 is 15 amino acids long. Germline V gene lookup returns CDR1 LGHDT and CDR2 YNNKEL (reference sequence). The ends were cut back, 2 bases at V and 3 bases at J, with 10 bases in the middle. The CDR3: CASSQRQGYTGELFF. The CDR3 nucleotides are TGTGCCAGCAGCCAACGGCAGGGTTACACCGGGGAGCTGTTTTTT.

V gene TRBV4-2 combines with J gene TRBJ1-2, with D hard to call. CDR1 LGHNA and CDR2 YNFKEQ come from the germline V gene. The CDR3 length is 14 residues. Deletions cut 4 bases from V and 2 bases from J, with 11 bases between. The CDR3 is CASSPGRENYGYTF. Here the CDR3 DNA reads TGTGCCAGCAGCCCTGGACGGGAAAACTATGGCTACACCTTC.

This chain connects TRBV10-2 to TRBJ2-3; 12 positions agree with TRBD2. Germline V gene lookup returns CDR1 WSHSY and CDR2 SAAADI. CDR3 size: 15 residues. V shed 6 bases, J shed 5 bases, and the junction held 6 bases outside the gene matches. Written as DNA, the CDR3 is TGCGCCAGCAGGCCGACTAGCGGGAGAGTAGATACGCAGTATTTT. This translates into CASRPTSGRVDTQYF.

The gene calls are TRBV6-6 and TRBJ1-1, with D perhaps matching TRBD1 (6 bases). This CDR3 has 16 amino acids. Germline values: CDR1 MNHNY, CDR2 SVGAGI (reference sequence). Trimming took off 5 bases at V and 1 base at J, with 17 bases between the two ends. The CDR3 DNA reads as TGTGCCAGCAGTCACAGGGCAGTCCCAGCGAACACTGAAGCTTTCTTT. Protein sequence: CASSHRAVPANTEAFF.

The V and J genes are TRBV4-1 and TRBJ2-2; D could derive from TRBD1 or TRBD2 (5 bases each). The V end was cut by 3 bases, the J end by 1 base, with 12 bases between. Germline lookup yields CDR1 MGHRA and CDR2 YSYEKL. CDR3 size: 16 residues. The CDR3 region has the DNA TGCGCCAGCAGCCACGGGGCAGACAGGAACACCGGGGAGCTGTTTTTT. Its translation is CASSHGADRNTGELFF.